This T cell receptor (beta chain) came from a study of blood T cell repertoires in COVID-19. The overall study: The study drew acute and convalescent COVID-19 samples from the United States, Italy and Spain. Sources were T cells, B-cell-depleted T cells, or PBMCs; the material itself was cDNA or gDNA.

Only a few counts were recorded for this clone. The CDR3 is made up of 14 amino acids. Germline V lookup: CDR1 SGHRS, CDR2 YFSETQ. V lost 2 bases and J lost 6, with 14 bases in between. Under the authors' procedure: Amplifying reference gene primers gave estimates of nucleated cell counts. Method: immunoSEQ multiplex PCR; TCRdb's copy keeps in-frame clones and lacks some. That table furnishes V, J and clone size, whereas the DNA furnished D and trimming. The sample lists over 200,000 clones; about 86% were seen once. The sequencing input was peripheral blood. The TCR sequence derives from a man at least 80 years old with acute or convalescent COVID-19. V and J are TRBV5-1 and TRBJ1-1; D is undetermined. CDR3 loop: CASSFGSRGAEAFF. In nucleotides, the CDR3 is TGCGCCAGCAGCTTCGGGAGCCGCGGCGCTGAAGCTTTCTTT.